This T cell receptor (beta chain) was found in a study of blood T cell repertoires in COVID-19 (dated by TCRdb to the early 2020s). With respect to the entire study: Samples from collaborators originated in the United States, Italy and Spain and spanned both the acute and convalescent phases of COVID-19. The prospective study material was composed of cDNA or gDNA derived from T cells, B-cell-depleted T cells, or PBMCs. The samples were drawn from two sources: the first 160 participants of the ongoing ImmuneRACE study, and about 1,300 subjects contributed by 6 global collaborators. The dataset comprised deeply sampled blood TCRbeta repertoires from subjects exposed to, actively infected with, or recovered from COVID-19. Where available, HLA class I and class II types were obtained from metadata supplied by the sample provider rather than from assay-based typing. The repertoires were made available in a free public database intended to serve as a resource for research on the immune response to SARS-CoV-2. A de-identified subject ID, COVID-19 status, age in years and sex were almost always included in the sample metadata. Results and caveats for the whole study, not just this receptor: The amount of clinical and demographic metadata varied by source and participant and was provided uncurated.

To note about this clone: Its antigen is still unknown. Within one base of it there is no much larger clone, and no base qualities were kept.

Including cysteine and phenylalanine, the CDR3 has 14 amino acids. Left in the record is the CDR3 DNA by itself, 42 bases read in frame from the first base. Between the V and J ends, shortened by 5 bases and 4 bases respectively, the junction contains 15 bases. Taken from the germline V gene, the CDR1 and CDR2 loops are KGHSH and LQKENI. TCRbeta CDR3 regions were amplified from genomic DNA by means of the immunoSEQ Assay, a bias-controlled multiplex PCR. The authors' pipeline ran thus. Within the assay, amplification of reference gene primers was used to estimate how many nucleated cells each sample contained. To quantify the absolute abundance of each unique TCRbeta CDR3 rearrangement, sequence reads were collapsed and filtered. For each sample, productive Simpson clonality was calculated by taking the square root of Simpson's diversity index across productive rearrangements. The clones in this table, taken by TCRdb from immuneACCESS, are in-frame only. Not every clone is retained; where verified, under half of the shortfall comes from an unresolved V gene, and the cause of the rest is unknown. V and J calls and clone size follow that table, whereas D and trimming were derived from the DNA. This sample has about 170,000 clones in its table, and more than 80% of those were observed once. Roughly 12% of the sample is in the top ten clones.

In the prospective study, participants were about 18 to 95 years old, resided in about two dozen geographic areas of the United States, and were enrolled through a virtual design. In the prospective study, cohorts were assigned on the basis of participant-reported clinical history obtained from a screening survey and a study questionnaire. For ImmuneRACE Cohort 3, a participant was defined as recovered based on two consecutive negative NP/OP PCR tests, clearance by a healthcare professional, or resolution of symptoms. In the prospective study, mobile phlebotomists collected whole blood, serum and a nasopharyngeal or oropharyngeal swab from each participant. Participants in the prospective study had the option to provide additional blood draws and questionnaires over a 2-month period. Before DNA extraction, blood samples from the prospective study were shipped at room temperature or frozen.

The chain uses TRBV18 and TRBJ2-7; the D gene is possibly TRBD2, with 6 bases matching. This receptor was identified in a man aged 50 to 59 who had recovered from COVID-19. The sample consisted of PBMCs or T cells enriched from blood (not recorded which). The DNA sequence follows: TGTGCCAGCTCAACCGGGACTGGGGCGTACGAGCAGTACTTC. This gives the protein CASSTGTGAYEQYF.